One and the same sample provided the 21 T cell receptor beta chains below, sequenced in a study of CD8 T cells in Susac syndrome. Roughly 0.45 to 1 ug RNA was reverse transcribed with random hexamers. TCRdb re-called the immunoSEQ multiplex PCR reads through MiXCR, storing one row per CDR3 protein. This sample yields about 140,000 distinct CDR3 sequences, of which 85% to 95% are seen a single time; about 0.11% belongs to the top ten. The specimen sequenced was CD4+ T cells from PBMCs. The receptors shown here come from a human donor with multiple sclerosis.

This clonotype was observed a few times. V and J are TRBV5-6 and TRBJ2-1; 14 bases are a match to TRBD2. CDR3 length: 15 amino acids. With 0 bases clipped from V and 7 bases from J, the junction kept 0 bases outside the gene matches. Germline CDR1 SGHDT, CDR2 YYEEEE. The DNA of the CDR3 is TGTGCCAGCAGCTTGGGACTAGCGGGAGGGAATGAGCAGTTCTTC. Its translation is CASSLGLAGGNEQFF.

The chain employs TRBV3-1 and TRBJ1-2; TRBD1 aligns across 7 bases. Germline CDR1 reads LGHDT; CDR2 reads YNNKEL (reference sequence). The CDR3 has 16 amino acids. After removal of 5 bases from V and 0 bases from J, the junction contained 9 bases not matched to a gene. The CDR3 reads CASSTRDRGPNYGYTF. The CDR3 DNA follows: TGTGCCAGCAGCACCCGGGACAGAGGTCCTAACTATGGCTACACCTTC.

V gene TRBV14 combines with J gene TRBJ2-7, with D maybe TRBD1 (5 bases). Trimming shortened V by 4 bases and J by 2 bases, and 9 bases separated the two germline ends. The germline CDR1 and CDR2 sequences are SGHDN and FVKESK. This CDR3 is 13 amino acids long. CDR3 bases: TGTGCCAGCAGCCGATTAGGGGCCTACGAGCAGTACTTC. This gives the protein CASSRLGAYEQYF.

This chain uses TRBV7-2 with TRBJ1-1; D uncertain. CDR1 SGHTA and CDR2 FQGNSA come from the germline V gene. This CDR3 region has 14 residues. Trimming stripped 1 base from V and 2 bases from J, with 8 bases between. CDR3 in DNA: TGTGCCAGCAGCTTAGGAGGGTTTAACACTGAAGCTTTCTTT. It is translated as CASSLGGFNTEAFF.

The chain recombines TRBV7-2 with TRBJ1-2; D gene unclear. Germline loops: CDR1 SGHTA, CDR2 FQGNSA. The V end was cut by 7 bases, the J end by 8 bases, with 8 bases between. CDR3 size: 10 residues. CDR3 in DNA: TGTGCCAGCATCACGGGAGGCTACACCTTC. Its translation is CASITGGYTF.

The chain couples TRBV5-1 to TRBJ1-1; the D is unclear. The V gene lost 3 bases and the J gene lost 1 base, with 13 bases spanning the gap. The germline CDR1 and CDR2 sequences are SGHRS and YFSETQ. The CDR3 loop spans 15 amino acids. CDR3 in DNA: TGCGCCAGCAGCTCGGGAGGGTTCCAGAACACTGAAGCTTTCTTT. Translation gives CASSSGGFQNTEAFF.

This rearrangement joins TRBV3-1 to TRBJ2-1, with D unclear. This CDR3 is built from 14 residues. Germline values: CDR1 LGHDT, CDR2 YNNKEL (reference sequence). The V and J ends lost 4 bases and 9 bases respectively, with 16 bases between them. CDR3 loop: CASSLRIKTGEQFF. Here the CDR3 DNA reads TGTGCCAGCAGCCTCCGAATCAAGACCGGTGAGCAGTTCTTC.

The chain combines TRBV3-1 with TRBJ2-7, with 9 bases fitting TRBD1. Trimming cost V 4 bases and J 3 bases; bases outside gene matches: 7. The CDR3 runs 15 residues. Germline loops: CDR1 LGHDT, CDR2 YNNKEL (reference sequence). The CDR3 bases are TGTGCCAGCAGCCCCCGACAGGGGGGACGCTACGAGCAGTACTTC. Its protein product is CASSPRQGGRYEQYF.

V and J are TRBV29-1 and TRBJ2-5, with 7 bases identical to TRBD1. This CDR3 region has 14 residues. Germline CDR1 is SQVTM and CDR2 is ANQGSEA. V shed 3 bases and J 5 bases; nucleotides not matched to a gene: 9. The CDR3 DNA sequence: TGCAGCGTTGACCCGACAGGGTCGGGGGAGACCCAGTACTTC. Translated: CSVDPTGSGETQYF.

This sequence joins TRBV6-1 and TRBJ2-7, with D hard to call. The CDR3 runs to 11 residues. The germline V gene encodes CDR1 MNHNS and CDR2 SASEGT. Trimming shortened V by 4 bases and J by 5 bases, and 6 bases separated the two germline ends. The DNA for the CDR3 is TGTGCCAGCAGTGTGGGTCACGAGCAGTACTTC. Amino acid sequence: CASSVGHEQYF.

The rearrangement joins TRBV7-2 to TRBJ2-4; maybe TRBD2 (7 bases). The CDR3 is 12 amino acids. Germline V lookup: CDR1 SGHTA, CDR2 FQGNSA. V was cut by 8 bases and J by 8 bases, with 13 bases left in between. The CDR3 sequence: CASGGASDIQYF. DNA for the CDR3: TGTGCCAGCGGGGGGGCCTCAGACATTCAGTACTTC.

The genes are TRBV29-1 and TRBJ2-1; 8 nucleotides agree with TRBD2. CDR1 is SQVTM and CDR2 is ANQGSEA in the germline V gene. There are 15 residues in the CDR3. With V trimmed by 4 bases and J by 7 bases, 12 bases remained unmatched. CDR3 amino acids: CSVALSSGITNEQFF. The CDR3 nucleotides read TGCAGCGTTGCCTTGAGTAGCGGGATAACTAATGAGCAGTTCTTC.

This clonotype was seen only once. V usage is TRBV9 and J usage is TRBJ2-7, with D tentatively TRBD1 (6 bases). CDR3 length: 15 amino acids. V gave up 4 bases and J gave up 7 bases, with 21 bases separating them. Germline V gene lookup returns CDR1 SGDLS and CDR2 YYNGEE. The CDR3 protein is CASSPQPDRSWEQYF. The CDR3 DNA follows: TGTGCCAGCAGCCCTCAGCCCGACAGGTCGTGGGAGCAGTACTTC.

V gene TRBV7-2 combines with J gene TRBJ1-2, with 8 bases that match TRBD1. The CDR3 sequence is 15 residues long. From germline, CDR1 is SGHTA and CDR2 FQGNSA. V shed 5 bases and J 10 bases; nucleotides not matched to a gene: 15. CDR3 coding DNA: TGTGCCAGCAGCCTTGAACCCGGGACAGGAAGAGACTACACCTTC. Encoded protein: CASSLEPGTGRDYTF.

J is TRBJ2-7 and V is TRBV5-1; the match to TRBD1 covers 11 bases. CDR1 and CDR2 (germline): SGHRS, YFSETQ. The length of the CDR3 is 15 residues. V lost 4 bases to trimming and J lost 3 bases; unmatched junction nucleotides: 6. CDR3 DNA: TGCGCCAGCAGCCTTGCCGGGACAGGGGGCTACGAGCAGTACTTC. This sequence encodes CASSLAGTGGYEQYF.

The chain carries TRBV27 and TRBJ2-3; 9 bases agree with TRBD2. Trimming removed 5 bases from V and 1 base from J; junction bases left unmatched: 4. CDR3 length equals 15 residues. Germline V gene sequence: CDR1 MNHEY, CDR2 SMNVEV (reference sequence). CDR3 nucleotide sequence: TGTGCCAGCAGTCACCGGACTAGCGGCACAGATACGCAGTATTTT. It is translated as CASSHRTSGTDTQYF.

The J gene is TRBJ2-3, the V gene TRBV27; TRBD1 matches 9 bases. V lost 5 bases and J lost 7; bases outside the gene matches: 4. Germline V CDR1 and CDR2: MNHEY, SMNVEV (reference sequence). The CDR3 extends over 13 amino acids. This chain's CDR3 is CASSRGQGHTQYF. DNA of the CDR3: TGTGCCAGCAGTCGCGGACAGGGGCATACGCAGTATTTT.

CDR3 coding DNA: TGCGCCAGCAGCTACCTAACAAGTACTGAAGCTTTCTTT. It encodes CASSYLTSTEAFF. The chain combines TRBV5-1 with TRBJ1-1; no firm D call. Germline values: CDR1 SGHRS, CDR2 YFSETQ. There are 13 residues in the CDR3. Trimming removed 3 bases from V and 5 bases from J, with 11 bases in between.

The genes are TRBV7-6 and TRBJ1-1; D is unresolved. The V gene's germline CDR1 is SGHVS and CDR2 FNYEAQ. The CDR3 runs to 14 residues. V was cut by 4 bases and J by 3 bases, with 12 bases left in between. The CDR3 sequence is CASSSTSDYTEAFF. CDR3 in DNA: TGTGCCAGCAGCTCAACATCAGATTACACTGAAGCTTTCTTT.

The CDR3 coding sequence is TGTGCCTGGAGCCGAAACGACAGGGAAAGGAACATTCAGTACTTC. It is translated as CAWSRNDRERNIQYF. The genes are TRBV30 and TRBJ2-4, with TRBD1 matching over 7 bases. The ends lost 3 bases at V and 7 bases at J; junction bases unmatched: 12. CDR3 size: 15 residues. The germline CDR1 and CDR2 sequences are GTSNPN and SVGIG (reference sequence). Full variable domain (outside the CDR3, taken from reference TRBV30 and TRBJ2-4): SQTIHQWPATLVQPVGSPLSLECTVEGTSNPNLYWYRQAAGRGLQLLFYSVGIGQISSEVPQNLSASRPQDRQFILSSKKLLLSDSGFYLCAWSRNDRERNIQYFGAGTRLSVL.

The rearrangement uses TRBV30 and TRBJ2-1; 7 bases are a match to TRBD2. The V gene's germline CDR1 is GTSNPN and CDR2 SVGIG (reference sequence). Germline trimming cut 2 bases from V and 0 bases from J; bases unmatched to any gene: 4. The CDR3 covers 15 residues. The CDR3: CAWSLGGSSYNEQFF. The CDR3 region has the DNA TGTGCCTGGAGTTTGGGGGGGAGCTCCTACAATGAGCAGTTCTTC.